The rows below give T cell receptor beta chains drawn from one sample of a study of cytomegalovirus exposure and HLA in healthy donors. The repertoire was sequenced with immunoSEQ multiplex PCR; TCRdb's copy has only in-frame clones and lacks some. Among about 160,000 clones listed, about 77% were seen once. The source material was PBMCs. These receptors were obtained from a woman aged 45 to 65 in good health and CMV-seronegative. The CDR3 runs from the conserved cysteine through the conserved F or W. The order of the fields is V gene, clone size, D gene, J gene, CDR3 protein, CDR3 DNA. D genes are given only for firm matches. Clone size is not always given. Where it is, it says once, few, many or a class for expanded clones.

TRBV18	-	TRBD1	TRBJ1-1	CASSSEQGRLEAFF	TGTGCCAGCTCATCCGAACAGGGGAGGCTAGAAGCTTTCTTT
TRBV4-1	-	-	TRBJ1-1	CASSPGNMNTEAFF	TGCGCCAGCAGCCCGGGAAATATGAACACTGAAGCTTTCTTT
TRBV6-5	-	-	TRBJ1-5	CASGSRGQPQHF	TGTGCCAGCGGATCCCGAGGTCAGCCCCAGCATTTT
TRBV28	few	TRBD1	TRBJ1-5	CASSSFGGTGENQPQHF	TGTGCCAGCAGTTCTTTTGGCGGGACAGGGGAAAATCAGCCCCAGCATTTT
TRBV21-1	-	-	TRBJ2-3	CASSRDSSSTDTQYF	TGTGCCAGCAGCCGAGACAGTTCTAGCACAGATACGCAGTATTTT
TRBV12-5	-	-	TRBJ2-3	CASGLRGDTQYF	TGTGCTAGTGGTTTAAGGGGGGATACGCAGTATTTT
TRBV29-1	-	-	TRBJ2-4	CSVEDALLPGTQNIQYF	TGCAGCGTTGAAGATGCTCTCCTGCCAGGAACCCAAAACATTCAGTACTTC
TRBV19	-	TRBD1	TRBJ2-5	CASSAPGQGARQYF	TGTGCCAGTAGTGCCCCGGGACAGGGGGCGCGGCAGTACTTC
TRBV28	-	TRBD1	TRBJ1-4	CASSLPSTGGYEKLFF	TGTGCCAGCAGCCTTCCTTCGACAGGGGGCTATGAAAAACTGTTTTTT
TRBV2	-	-	TRBJ1-2	CASSIFGATGYTF	TGTGCCAGCAGTATATTTGGGGCGACTGGCTACACCTTC
TRBV7-9	-	-	TRBJ1-5	CASSSTGPGNQPQHF	TGTGCCAGCAGCTCTACAGGGCCCGGGAATCAGCCCCAGCATTTT
TRBV5-1	-	TRBD2	TRBJ2-5	CASSLEPSGQETQYF	TGCGCCAGCAGCTTGGAGCCTAGCGGACAAGAGACCCAGTACTTC
TRBV19	once	-	TRBJ1-2	CASIGVNYGYTF	TGTGCCAGTATAGGGGTGAACTATGGCTACACCTTC
TRBV6-5	-	TRBD1	TRBJ2-1	CASSYSGQPNEQFF	TGTGCCAGCAGTTACTCGGGACAGCCCAATGAGCAGTTCTTC
TRBV5-1	-	TRBD2	TRBJ2-1	CASSRTSAGYNEQFF	TGCGCCAGCAGCCGAACTAGCGCCGGCTACAATGAGCAGTTCTTC
TRBV11-3	-	TRBD2	TRBJ2-7	CASSAGTRPSQQYF	TGTGCCAGCAGCGCTGGGACTAGACCGTCGCAGCAGTACTTC
TRBV28	-	-	TRBJ2-5	CASSQVAAKETQYF	TGTGCCAGCAGCCAAGTGGCGGCAAAAGAGACCCAGTACTTC
TRBV29-1	few	-	TRBJ2-7	CSVIQGIAYEQYF	TGCAGCGTAATTCAGGGGATTGCCTACGAGCAGTACTTC
TRBV12-5	-	TRBD2	TRBJ2-1	CASGLGGSLFF	TGTGCTAGTGGTTTGGGCGGGAGTCTGTTCTTC
TRBV4-2	-	-	TRBJ1-6	CASSRGGIADSPLHF	TGTGCCAGCAGCCGAGGAGGGATAGCGGATTCACCCCTCCACTTT
TRBV4-2	-	TRBD1	TRBJ1-5	CASSQNDRGGSNQPQHF	TGTGCCAGCAGCCAAAATGACAGGGGTGGAAGCAATCAGCCCCAGCATTTT
TRBV5-1	-	TRBD1	TRBJ2-5	CASSLATGDFGETQYF	TGCGCCAGCAGCTTGGCCACAGGGGATTTTGGTGAGACCCAGTACTTC
TRBV19	-	TRBD1	TRBJ2-7	CASTSGQGMFEQYF	TGTGCCAGTACCTCGGGACAGGGAATGTTCGAGCAGTACTTC
TRBV30	-	-	TRBJ1-2	CAWSKTESFTIYGYTF	TGTGCCTGGAGCAAGACAGAATCATTTACTATTTATGGCTACACCTTC
TRBV11-3	few	TRBD1	TRBJ2-1	CASSLEGQVNYDEQFF	TGTGCCAGCAGCTTAGAGGGACAGGTGAACTACGATGAGCAGTTCTTC
TRBV28	-	-	TRBJ1-2	CASSLSRSGSSGYTF	TGTGCCAGCAGTTTATCTCGGTCCGGGAGCAGTGGCTACACCTTC
TRBV18	-	-	TRBJ1-2	CASSPDQGAYGYTF	TGTGCCAGCTCACCAGATCAGGGCGCCTATGGCTACACCTTC
TRBV6-5	-	TRBD1	TRBJ2-7	CASSPRGSYEQYF	TGTGCCAGCAGCCCCAGGGGGTCCTACGAGCAGTACTTC
TRBV27	-	TRBD1	TRBJ1-1	CASSPRQGGTEAFF	TGTGCCAGCAGTCCCCGACAGGGCGGCACTGAAGCTTTCTTT
TRBV10-3	-	TRBD1	TRBJ1-1	CAISRQGGQAFF	TGTGCCATCAGCAGACAGGGGGGGCAAGCTTTCTTT
TRBV7-9	-	-	TRBJ2-7	CASSLSDGGQRAYEQYF	TGTGCCAGCAGCCTAAGCGACGGTGGTCAAAGAGCCTACGAGCAGTACTTC
TRBV7-2	few	-	TRBJ1-4	CASSLVAGSYEKLFF	TGTGCCAGCAGCTTAGTGGCAGGCTCGTACGAAAAACTGTTTTTT
TRBV7-3	-	-	TRBJ2-1	CASSYLGSGSNEQFF	TGTGCCAGCAGCTATTTGGGGTCGGGGAGCAATGAGCAGTTCTTC
TRBV9	-	TRBD2	TRBJ2-3	CASSGGGLAGGITDTQYF	TGTGCCAGCAGCGGAGGGGGACTAGCGGGAGGGATCACAGATACGCAGTATTTT
TRBV5-1	-	TRBD2	TRBJ2-1	CASSLSGGYNEQFF	TGCGCCAGCAGCCTGTCGGGGGGGTACAATGAGCAGTTCTTC
TRBV29-1	few	TRBD1	TRBJ2-3	CSVEGGDRSTDTQYF	TGCAGCGTTGAAGGAGGGGACAGGAGCACAGATACGCAGTATTTT
TRBV18	few	-	TRBJ1-2	CASSPVGRAINYGYTF	TGTGCCAGCTCACCAGTAGGCAGGGCCATTAACTATGGCTACACCTTC
TRBV28	-	-	TRBJ1-4	CASSLVRGIATNEKLFF	TGTGCCAGCAGTTTAGTCCGCGGGATTGCAACTAATGAAAAACTGTTTTTT
TRBV5-6	-	TRBD1	TRBJ1-5	CASSLDGGTGVPQPQHF	TGTGCCAGCAGCTTGGATGGCGGGACAGGGGTTCCTCAGCCCCAGCATTTT
TRBV7-9	-	-	TRBJ1-1	CASSLGQSATEAFF	TGTGCCAGCAGCTTAGGACAGTCTGCCACTGAAGCTTTCTTT
TRBV5-4	-	-	TRBJ2-5	CASSLAGRAGETQYF	TGTGCCAGCAGCTTGGCCGGCAGGGCAGGGGAGACCCAGTACTTC
TRBV5-1	-	TRBD1	TRBJ1-1	CASSVQGERAFF	TGCGCCAGCAGCGTACAGGGGGAAAGGGCTTTCTTT
TRBV7-2	-	-	TRBJ2-5	CASSLDSDAPRGQYF	TGTGCCAGCAGCTTAGACAGCGACGCCCCTAGAGGGCAGTACTTC
TRBV10-3	-	-	TRBJ1-5	CATLDSQGQPQHF	TGTGCCACACTGGACAGTCAAGGGCAGCCCCAGCATTTT
TRBV28	-	TRBD1	TRBJ1-4	CASSFDRDRVEKLFF	TGTGCCAGCAGTTTTGACCGGGACAGGGTTGAAAAACTGTTTTTT
TRBV6-6	few	TRBD2	TRBJ2-7	CASNGGTSYEQYF	TGTGCCAGCAACGGGGGGACCTCCTACGAGCAGTACTTC
TRBV5-8	few	-	TRBJ2-6	CAVHRWTNVLTF	TGTGCCGTACACAGGTGGACCAACGTCCTGACTTTC
TRBV7-2	-	TRBD2	TRBJ2-3	CASSLGGSGGRGDTQYF	TGTGCCAGCAGCTTAGGAGGATCGGGGGGGCGTGGAGATACGCAGTATTTT
TRBV5-1	-	TRBD2	TRBJ2-5	CASSLGGLFQETQYF	TGCGCCAGCAGCTTGGGGGGACTATTCCAAGAGACCCAGTACTTC
TRBV28	few	TRBD1	TRBJ1-1	CASSSPTGGRVAFF	TGTGCCAGCAGTTCGCCGACAGGGGGTAGGGTGGCTTTCTTT
TRBV5-3	-	TRBD2	TRBJ2-7	CAGIPGSSGSRMDEQYF	TGTGCCGGAATACCGGGTTCTAGCGGGAGCCGGATGGACGAGCAGTACTTC
TRBV28	-	-	TRBJ2-3	CASLAPDTQYF	TGTGCCAGCCTAGCGCCAGATACGCAGTATTTT
TRBV5-8	-	-	TRBJ1-3	CASRRQGNTIYF	TGTGCCAGCAGAAGACAGGGAAACACCATATATTTT
TRBV4-2	-	-	TRBJ1-4	CASSQTYSATNEKLFF	TGTGCCAGCAGCCAAACGTACAGTGCAACTAATGAAAAACTGTTTTTT
TRBV7-9	-	-	TRBJ2-5	CASSPTVPQGLEETQYF	TGTGCCAGCAGCCCCACCGTCCCCCAGGGTTTGGAGGAGACCCAGTACTTC